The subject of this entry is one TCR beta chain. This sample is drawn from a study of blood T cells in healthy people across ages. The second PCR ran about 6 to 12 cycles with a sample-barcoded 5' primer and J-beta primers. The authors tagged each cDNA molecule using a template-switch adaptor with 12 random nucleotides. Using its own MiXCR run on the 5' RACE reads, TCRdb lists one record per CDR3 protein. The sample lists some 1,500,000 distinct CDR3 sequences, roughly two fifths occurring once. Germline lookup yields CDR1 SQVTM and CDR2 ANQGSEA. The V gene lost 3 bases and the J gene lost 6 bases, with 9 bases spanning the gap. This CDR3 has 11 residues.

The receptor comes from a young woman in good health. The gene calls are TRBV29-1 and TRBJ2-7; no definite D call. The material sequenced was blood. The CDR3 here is CSVDSGLEQYF. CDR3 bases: TGCAGCGTTGATTCGGGCCTCGAGCAGTACTTC.